Below are 7 T cell receptor beta chains sequenced from a single sample in a study of shared clonotypes between healthy human individuals. Assay used: immunoSEQ multiplex PCR; TCRdb lists only in-frame clones, some missing. This table has a few hundred thousand clones, 65% appearing once. Sample: memory CD4+ T cells sorted from blood. Subset in this sample: CD45RA-negative fraction. All receptors come from a man aged 25 to 40 in good health.

V and J are TRBV14 and TRBJ2-6; a weak D match, TRBD1 (5 bases). The length of the CDR3 is 16 residues. V gave up 1 base and J gave up 0 bases, with 7 bases separating them. Germline CDR1 and CDR2: SGHDN and FVKESK. CDR3 residues: CASSQGQFSGANVLTF. As DNA, the CDR3 is TGTGCCAGCAGCCAAGGACAGTTCTCTGGGGCCAACGTCCTGACTTTC.

The genes are TRBV28 and TRBJ2-3; D is perhaps TRBD1 (6 bases). There are 17 residues in the CDR3. Trimming took off 6 bases at V and 2 bases at J, with 21 bases between the two ends. Germline V gene data show CDR1 as MDHEN and CDR2 as SYDVKM. CDR3 sequence (DNA): TGTGCCAGCAGCGCCAGCCGCCGGGACACCATCACAGATACGCAGTATTTT. Protein: CASSASRRDTITDTQYF.

This clone has a single count. J is TRBJ2-2 and V is TRBV10-3, with D perhaps matching TRBD1 or TRBD2 (6 bases each). Deletions cut 7 bases from V and 3 bases from J, with 12 bases between. The CDR3 is 14 amino acids. Germline loops: CDR1 ENHRY, CDR2 SYGVKD. CDR3 sequence: CAIKRGEYTGELFF. The CDR3 coding sequence is TGTGCCATCAAAAGGGGGGAATACACCGGGGAGCTGTTTTTT.

The J gene is TRBJ2-3, the V gene TRBV5-4; TRBD2 matches at 7 bases. The CDR3 extends over 16 amino acids. Germline V lookup: CDR1 SGHNT, CDR2 YYREEE (reference sequence). Losses at the gene ends were 4 bases for V and 0 bases for J; bases not matched to a gene: 8. The DNA of the CDR3 is TGTGCCAGCAGCACCCCGGGACTACACAGCACAGATACGCAGTATTTT. Its translation is CASSTPGLHSTDTQYF.

The genes are TRBV7-2 and TRBJ2-3; 8 positions match TRBD2. V was clipped by 4 bases and J by 6 bases; unmatched bases: 9. This CDR3 has 15 amino acids. Looked up from germline, CDR1 is SGHTA and CDR2 is FQGNSA. DNA for the CDR3: TGTGCCAGCAGCTACCAGAGCGGGAGTGGCGATACGCAGTATTTT. This translates into CASSYQSGSGDTQYF.

Written as DNA, the CDR3 is TGTGCCAGCAGCATGACTAGCGGGCCTTACAATGAGCAGTTCTTC. Translation gives CASSMTSGPYNEQFF. This chain links TRBV9 with TRBJ2-1; 10 bases are shared with TRBD2. Germline CDR1 is SGDLS and CDR2 is YYNGEE. The CDR3 is made up of 15 amino acids. Unmatched junction bases numbered 5, after V lost 4 bases and J lost 4 bases.

V is TRBV7-9 and J is TRBJ2-2, with 8 bases that match TRBD1. This CDR3 spans 18 amino acids. Trimming removed 4 bases from V and 4 bases from J; junction bases left unmatched: 14. Germline V CDR1 and CDR2: SEHNR, FQNEAQ (reference sequence). The CDR3 loop reads CASSSNPGTGRGTGELFF. The CDR3 DNA sequence: TGTGCCAGCAGCTCAAATCCGGGGACAGGACGGGGCACCGGGGAGCTGTTTTTT.